Listed below are T cell receptor beta chains from one sample, sequenced in a study of blood T cell repertoires in COVID-19. Method: immunoSEQ multiplex PCR; TCRdb's copy keeps in-frame clones and lacks some. There are roughly 100,000 clones in the sample; just over 85% occur only once, and around 2% lies in the top ten. Sequencing was carried out using peripheral blood. The receptors here all came from a middle-aged man with COVID-19, enrolled during active disease. Each CDR3 is given without its conserved first and last residue. A D gene is named only where the DNA matches it firmly.

CDR3: ASSFGGEGPYGYT
V: TRBV7-3
length: 13
D: -

CDR3: ASSYGDRVGSYGYT
V: TRBV6-5
length: 14
D: TRBD1

CDR3: ASSPYLAGYEQY
V: TRBV13
length: 12
D: -

CDR3: ASSKDRADGYT
V: TRBV10-2
length: 11
D: TRBD1

CDR3: ATRTWDNEQF
V: TRBV10-3
length: 10
D: -

CDR3: ACGGGGQGYEQY
V: TRBV7-9
length: 12
D: TRBD1

CDR3: ASSPSLGQGITREQY
V: TRBV18
length: 15
D: -

CDR3: ASSTQGAGNNSPLH
V: TRBV7-2
length: 14
D: TRBD1

CDR3: ASTRTQTGPGNYGYT
V: TRBV6-6
length: 15
D: TRBD1

CDR3: AWSEPRTGFGNQPQH
V: TRBV30
length: 15
D: TRBD1

CDR3: ASSLFQAKNIQY
V: TRBV7-2
length: 12
D: -

CDR3: ASSGGTFPRAGNTIY
V: TRBV9
length: 15
D: -

CDR3: ASGSPVSGNTIY
V: TRBV28
length: 12
D: -

CDR3: ASSQELAPGELF
V: TRBV3-1/TRBV3-2
length: 12
D: -

CDR3: ASSVGLTADTQY
V: TRBV9
length: 12
D: -

CDR3: ASSLSTGGIGETQY
V: TRBV11-2
length: 14
D: TRBD1

CDR3: ASSSPGTGAGGYGYT
V: TRBV27
length: 15
D: TRBD1

CDR3: ASSVENRDTEAF
V: TRBV9
length: 12
D: -

CDR3: ASSQNLATNEKLF
V: TRBV14
length: 13
D: -

CDR3: ASRGANTEAF
V: TRBV19
length: 10
D: -

CDR3: ASSLNSGGAKDTQY
V: TRBV7-3
length: 14
D: TRBD2

CDR3: ASSDRGLGSPLH
V: TRBV2
length: 12
D: -

CDR3: ASRYTSSYEQY
V: TRBV5-1
length: 11
D: -

CDR3: ASSLYQVSDTQY
V: TRBV27
length: 12
D: -

CDR3: ASSVAPGGENEQF
V: TRBV9
length: 13
D: -

CDR3: ASSITPGYNSPLH
V: TRBV19
length: 13
D: -

CDR3: ASSYPGQGVYEQY
V: TRBV27
length: 13
D: TRBD1

CDR3: ASSLATGVDGYT
V: TRBV5-1
length: 12
D: TRBD1

CDR3: ASSQPRTSSYNSPLH
V: TRBV28
length: 15
D: -

CDR3: ASSLGPGTGIHSYT
V: TRBV7-9
length: 14
D: TRBD1

CDR3: ASSPGGRGNTIY
V: TRBV18
length: 12
D: -

CDR3: ASSHLLYNEQF
V: TRBV3-1/TRBV3-2
length: 11
D: -

CDR3: ATQGQGSTEAF
V: TRBV24-1
length: 11
D: TRBD1

CDR3: ASSPTGLLEKLF
V: TRBV3-1/TRBV3-2
length: 12
D: TRBD1

CDR3: ASSQVGTVGLNTQY
V: TRBV4-1
length: 14
D: -